The rows below give T cell receptor beta chains drawn from one sample of a study of shared clonotypes between healthy human individuals. This table comes from immunoSEQ multiplex PCR, and its TCRdb copy is limited to in-frame clones, with some not included. The sample has approximately 1.1 million clones; around 78% are singletons. What was sequenced was memory CD4+ T cells from PBMCs. Receptor source: a man aged 18 to 30 in good health. Some clones in this sample may be carry-over from other donors' samples. The CDR3 runs from the conserved cysteine through the conserved F or W. D genes are given only for firm matches. A clone size is listed for some rows: how often the clone was seen (once, few, many), or a class if it is expanded.

NA,TRBV28,TRBJ2-2,NA,CASRVGAGELFF,TGTGCCAGCAGGGTGGGCGCCGGGGAGCTGTTTTTT
NA,TRBV6-5,TRBJ2-2,NA,CANSSGGSAGELFF,TGTGCCAACAGCTCCGGCGGGTCGGCCGGGGAGCTGTTTTTT
NA,TRBV11-2,TRBJ2-7,TRBD1,CASSLFPKGQFSSYEQYF,TGTGCCAGCAGCTTATTCCCCAAGGGACAGTTTAGCTCCTACGAGCAGTACTTC
NA,TRBV6-1,TRBJ1-5,NA,CASSESGNQPQHF,TGTGCCAGCAGTGAATCTGGCAATCAGCCCCAGCATTTT
NA,TRBV25-1,TRBJ2-7,TRBD2,CASKVAGDREQYF,TGTGCCAGCAAAGTAGCGGGGGACCGCGAGCAGTACTTC
NA,TRBV7-2,TRBJ1-1,NA,CASSSDGAGRAFF,TGTGCCAGCAGCTCGGACGGAGCCGGTCGAGCTTTCTTT
NA,TRBV6-4,TRBJ1-2,NA,CASSDSWGRSSYTF,TGTGCCAGCAGTGACTCTTGGGGAAGGAGTAGCTACACCTTC
NA,TRBV5-1,TRBJ2-7,TRBD2,CASSLVTSGSYEQYF,TGCGCCAGCAGCTTGGTGACTAGCGGGAGTTACGAGCAGTACTTC
NA,TRBV5-1,TRBJ2-3,TRBD2,CASSAGGTDTQYF,TGCGCCAGCTCCGCGGGGGGCACAGATACGCAGTATTTT
NA,TRBV28,TRBJ1-5,NA,CASSNGGFAQPQHF,TGTGCCAGCAGCAACGGTGGTTTCGCTCAGCCCCAGCATTTT
few,TRBV6-6,TRBJ2-3,NA,CASSYLDARQGDTQYF,TGTGCCAGCAGTTACCTTGACGCGAGGCAAGGAGATACGCAGTATTTT
many,TRBV15,TRBJ1-2,NA,CATSRLTTDPFGYTF,TGTGCCACCAGCAGATTGACCACAGACCCCTTTGGCTACACCTTC
NA,TRBV7-9,TRBJ2-2,TRBD2,CASSLGSGSLAGELFF,TGTGCCAGCAGCTTAGGGAGCGGGAGTTTGGCTGGGGAGCTGTTTTTT
NA,TRBV5-4,TRBJ1-4,NA,CASSFLGAAANEKLFF,TGTGCCAGCAGCTTTTTGGGGGCCGCAGCTAATGAAAAACTGTTTTTT
NA,TRBV30,TRBJ2-1,NA,CAWSPKPGRLMNEQFF,TGTGCCTGGAGTCCAAAGCCGGGGAGGCTGATGAATGAGCAGTTCTTC
NA,TRBV18,TRBJ2-7,TRBD1,CASSPGTGTFYEQYF,TGTGCCAGCTCACCCGGGACAGGGACCTTCTACGAGCAGTACTTC
NA,TRBV11-2,TRBJ1-1,TRBD1,CASSSGDSRNTEAFF,TGTGCCAGCAGCTCGGGGGACAGCCGGAACACTGAAGCTTTCTTT
NA,TRBV28,TRBJ1-5,NA,CASSFTVPPQPQHF,TGTGCCAGCAGTTTTACTGTACCCCCACAGCCCCAGCATTTT
NA,TRBV18,TRBJ2-2,NA,CASSQMRADTGELFF,TGTGCCAGCTCCCAAATGCGAGCGGACACCGGGGAGCTGTTTTTT
few,TRBV28,TRBJ2-7,NA,CASPPRGASGGPYEQYF,TGTGCCAGCCCTCCGAGGGGTGCCAGCGGAGGTCCCTACGAGCAGTACTTC
NA,TRBV6-1,TRBJ2-2,TRBD2,CASTGLAGNTGELFF,TGTGCCAGCACGGGACTAGCGGGTAACACCGGGGAGCTGTTTTTT
NA,TRBV30,TRBJ2-7,NA,CAGTPGSSHWEQYF,TGTGCCGGAACCCCCGGGAGTTCCCACTGGGAGCAGTACTTC
NA,TRBV20-1,TRBJ2-5,NA,CSAPRGETQYF,TGCAGTGCCCCCCGTGGGGAGACCCAGTACTTC
NA,TRBV6-6,TRBJ1-5,TRBD1,CASSYPTGVSNQPQHF,TGTGCCAGCAGCTACCCCACAGGGGTTAGCAATCAGCCCCAGCATTTT
NA,TRBV7-2,TRBJ2-2,NA,CASNHPPGHSNTGELFF,TGTGCCAGCAACCATCCGCCTGGTCACTCGAACACCGGGGAGCTGTTTTTT
NA,TRBV4-1,TRBJ2-5,NA,CASSQVGWQREETQYF,TGCGCCAGCAGCCAAGTCGGTTGGCAGAGAGAAGAGACCCAGTACTTC
few,TRBV29-1,TRBJ1-2,NA,CSVERRDRYGYTF,TGCAGCGTTGAAAGGAGGGACCGCTATGGCTACACCTTC
NA,TRBV7-2,TRBJ2-2,NA,CASSIITWGGELFF,TGTGCCAGCAGCATTATAACATGGGGCGGGGAGCTGTTTTTT
few,TRBV20-1,TRBJ1-1,NA,CSAMNTEAFF,TGCAGTGCCATGAACACTGAAGCTTTCTTT
few,TRBV7-9,TRBJ1-2,NA,CASSLDGGYTF,TGTGCCAGCAGCTTAGACGGTGGCTACACCTTC
NA,TRBV7-6,TRBJ2-3,NA,CASSLVGGRTDTQYF,TGTGCCAGCAGCTTAGTCGGGGGAAGGACAGATACGCAGTATTTT
NA,TRBV28,TRBJ1-2,TRBD1,CASSLTPGGYGYTF,TGTGCCAGCAGTTTGACCCCAGGGGGCTATGGCTACACCTTC
many,TRBV7-3,TRBJ2-5,TRBD1,CASSQGAQETQYF,TGTGCCAGCAGCCAGGGGGCGCAAGAGACCCAGTACTTC
NA,TRBV7-2,TRBJ1-4,NA,CASSLGGTPDEKLFF,TGTGCCAGCAGCTTAGGTGGCACCCCAGACGAAAAACTGTTTTTT
NA,TRBV5-1,TRBJ2-5,NA,CASSLYTGRETQYF,TGCGCCAGCAGCTTGTATACAGGGAGGGAGACCCAGTACTTC
NA,TRBV19,TRBJ1-2,TRBD1,CASSQIPDRANYGYTF,TGTGCCAGTAGTCAAATCCCGGACAGGGCTAACTATGGCTACACCTTC
NA,TRBV9,TRBJ2-4,TRBD2,CASSSGLLKNIQYF,TGTGCCAGCAGCTCGGGACTACTCAAAAACATTCAGTACTTC
NA,TRBV25-1,TRBJ2-5,TRBD1,CASSEGGTGAETQYF,TGTGCCAGCAGTGAGGGCGGGACAGGGGCAGAGACCCAGTACTTC
NA,TRBV5-1,TRBJ1-3,NA,CASSFSAGNTIYF,TGCGCCAGCAGCTTCTCGGCTGGAAACACCATATATTTT
NA,TRBV18,TRBJ1-1,NA,CASSPPGAHTEAFF,TGTGCCAGCTCACCGCCAGGGGCTCACACTGAAGCTTTCTTT
NA,TRBV28,TRBJ1-5,NA,CASSLGQMQPQHF,TGTGCCAGCAGTTTAGGACAGATGCAGCCCCAGCATTTT
few,TRBV7-3,TRBJ1-1,NA,CASRATNVAGTEAFF,TGTGCCAGCAGGGCGACAAATGTCGCGGGCACTGAAGCTTTCTTT
NA,TRBV2,TRBJ2-2,TRBD1,CASTGQGLANTGELFF,TGTGCCAGCACTGGACAGGGCCTCGCGAACACCGGGGAGCTGTTTTTT
NA,TRBV15,TRBJ2-7,NA,CATSRGPGLYEQYF,TGTGCCACCAGCAGAGGGCCAGGGTTATACGAGCAGTACTTC
many,TRBV27,TRBJ2-1,NA,CASRVGFGVILGNEQFF,TGTGCCAGCAGAGTGGGATTTGGGGTTATTCTGGGGAATGAGCAGTTCTTC
NA,TRBV7-8,TRBJ2-6,NA,CASSPGTDGGAWFIGANVLTF,TGTGCCAGCAGCCCGGGCACGGACGGAGGAGCTTGGTTTATAGGGGCCAACGTCCTGACTTTC
NA,TRBV5-1,TRBJ2-1,NA,CASSWGTPGPYNEQFF,TGCGCCAGCAGCTGGGGTACGCCGGGGCCCTACAATGAGCAGTTCTTC
once,TRBV5-1,TRBJ1-1,NA,CASSLDRVNPEAFF,TGCGCCAGCAGCTTGGACAGGGTTAACCCTGAAGCTTTCTTT
NA,TRBV29-1,TRBJ1-3,NA,CSVGGFGNTIYF,TGCAGCGTCGGGGGTTTTGGAAACACCATATATTTT
NA,TRBV4-1,TRBJ2-1,NA,CASSQDSRRGRNEQFF,TGCGCCAGCAGCCAAGATAGCCGGCGCGGCCGGAATGAGCAGTTCTTC
NA,TRBV18,TRBJ2-1,TRBD2,CASSPTGLADNEQFF,TGTGCCAGCTCACCAACCGGACTAGCGGACAATGAGCAGTTCTTC
NA,TRBV28,TRBJ2-7,TRBD1,CASSRPGQGVYEQYF,TGTGCCAGCAGTCGACCGGGACAGGGGGTTTACGAGCAGTACTTC
NA,TRBV25-1,TRBJ1-1,NA,CASRRAGVNTEAFF,TGTGCCAGCAGGAGGGCAGGGGTGAACACTGAAGCTTTCTTT
few,TRBV27,TRBJ1-2,NA,CASRPEGSYGYTF,TGTGCCAGCAGACCGGAGGGGAGCTATGGCTACACCTTC
NA,TRBV4-3,TRBJ1-6,NA,CASSQDSSYNSPLHF,TGCGCCAGCAGCCAAGACAGCTCCTATAATTCACCCCTCCACTTT
NA,TRBV6-1,TRBJ1-5,TRBD1,CASSGLTGMPQHF,TGTGCCAGCAGTGGCTTGACAGGGATGCCCCAGCATTTT
NA,TRBV27,TRBJ2-7,TRBD2,CASRPVTSGTYEQYF,TGTGCCAGCAGACCGGTGACTAGCGGAACCTACGAGCAGTACTTC